The 19 T cell receptor beta chains listed next were all sequenced from one sample in a study of cytomegalovirus exposure and HLA in healthy donors. With 60 Vbeta and 13 Jbeta primers, the PCR was carried out. Repertoires were generated with immunoSEQ multiplex PCR, while TCRdb's copy carries only in-frame clones and drops some. The repertoire holds about 150,000 clones, with about 82% as singletons. Sequences were obtained from PBMCs. Source of these receptors: a male donor in good health and CMV-seronegative.

The chain recombines TRBV30 with TRBJ1-1; maybe TRBD1 (5 bases). Germline values: CDR1 GTSNPN, CDR2 SVGIG (reference sequence). Trimming pared 7 bases from V and 5 bases from J, leaving 17 bases between. The CDR3 is made up of 13 amino acids. CDR3 sequence: CALSLRDWTEAFF. DNA of the CDR3: TGTGCCTTATCTCTCAGGGATTGGACTGAAGCTTTCTTT.

The gene calls are TRBV2 and TRBJ2-6; 9 bases are a match to TRBD1. V dropped 4 bases and J dropped 0; count of bases not matched to a gene: 1. The germline gives CDR1 SNHLY, CDR2 FYNNEI. There are 16 residues in the CDR3. CDR3 DNA: TGTGCCAGCAGTGGGGACAGGGCCTCTGGGGCCAACGTCCTGACTTTC. Amino acid sequence: CASSGDRASGANVLTF.

V is TRBV5-1 and J is TRBJ2-5; D unresolved. Trimming stripped 1 base from V and 2 bases from J, with 6 bases between. CDR3 length equals 13 residues. CDR1 SGHRS and CDR2 YFSETQ come from the germline V gene. This CDR3 reads CASSLTPQETQYF. The CDR3 DNA reads TGCGCCAGCAGCTTGACACCTCAAGAGACCCAGTACTTC.

V gene TRBV5-1 combines with J gene TRBJ1-1; TRBD1 might be the D (6 bases). This CDR3 has 18 residues. Deletions cut 5 bases from V and 5 bases from J, with 28 bases between. From germline, CDR1 is SGHRS and CDR2 YFSETQ. The CDR3 region has the DNA TGCGCCAGCAGGGGTGGTGTCGGGACAAGAAACTCAGGGACTGAAGCTTTCTTT. The encoded protein is CASRGGVGTRNSGTEAFF.

The chain carries TRBV6-5 and TRBJ1-4; TRBD1 is a possible D gene (6 bases). Germline V lookup: CDR1 MNHEY, CDR2 SVGAGI. The CDR3 extends over 13 amino acids. Trimming stripped 5 bases from V and 4 bases from J, with 8 bases between. In DNA, the CDR3 is TGTGCCAGCAGTCGGACAGTTAATGAAAAACTGTTTTTT. Translation: CASSRTVNEKLFF.

The V gene is TRBV9, the J gene TRBJ2-5; 10 nucleotides line up with TRBD1. Trimming cost V 5 bases and J 4 bases; bases outside gene matches: 14. The CDR3 runs to 17 residues. The germline V gene encodes CDR1 SGDLS and CDR2 YYNGEE. CDR3 amino acids: CASSGNHGTGARETQYF. CDR3 nucleotides: TGTGCCAGCAGTGGAAACCACGGGACAGGGGCGCGAGAGACCCAGTACTTC.

J is TRBJ1-2 and V is TRBV29-1; 9 positions agree with TRBD1. The germline gives CDR1 SQVTM, CDR2 ANQGSEA. J lost 4 bases, V lost 2 bases, and 8 bases had no gene match. This CDR3 region has 15 residues. CDR3 protein: CSVEPWTGAGYGYTF. As DNA, the CDR3 is TGCAGCGTTGAACCCTGGACAGGGGCGGGCTATGGCTACACCTTC.

A single count supports this clone. The chain employs TRBV11-2 and TRBJ2-5; 10 nucleotides align to TRBD1. In germline, CDR1 is SGHAT, CDR2 FQNNGV. V trimming: 5 bases; J trimming: 1 base; junction bases outside the gene matches: 7. The CDR3 extends over 16 amino acids. CDR3 sequence reads: CASSPRTGGSQETQYF. Here the CDR3 DNA reads TGTGCCAGCAGCCCCCGGACAGGGGGAAGCCAAGAGACCCAGTACTTC. Full variable domain (outside the CDR3, taken from reference TRBV11-2 and TRBJ2-5): EAGVAQSPRYKIIEKRQSVAFWCNPISGHATLYWYQQILGQGPKLLIQFQNNGVVDDSQLPKDRFSAERLKGVDSTLKIQPAKLEDSAVYLCASSPRTGGSQETQYFGPGTRLLVL.

The CDR3 sequence: CASSLVSGTGANVLTF. DNA for the CDR3: TGCGCCAGCAGCTTGGTTTCTGGCACCGGGGCCAACGTCCTGACTTTC. The chain links TRBV5-1 to TRBJ2-6; D ambiguous. Trimming cost V 0 bases and J 4 bases, with 11 bases left between them. The germline V gene encodes CDR1 SGHRS and CDR2 YFSETQ. The CDR3 spans 16 residues.

This clone has a single count. This chain uses TRBV27 with TRBJ1-1; 8 bases are shared with TRBD1. Germline V CDR1 and CDR2: MNHEY, SMNVEV (reference sequence). The CDR3 loop spans 15 amino acids. The V and J ends lost 6 bases and 5 bases, in that order; junction bases with no gene match: 11. CDR3 sequence reads: CASSLGQGARTEAFF. CDR3 nucleotide sequence: TGTGCCAGCAGCCTAGGCCAGGGGGCGCGAACTGAAGCTTTCTTT.

This clone has just one count. The genes are TRBV4-2 and TRBJ2-7; D unclear. Trimming stripped 0 bases from V and 4 bases from J, with 10 bases between. The CDR3 is 14 residues long. The germline V gene has CDR1 LGHNA and CDR2 YNFKEQ. Written as DNA, the CDR3 is TGTGCCAGCAGCCAAGACAGGTCCGTTTACGAGCAGTACTTC. Protein product: CASSQDRSVYEQYF.

The chain carries TRBV7-3 and TRBJ1-1; no reliable D call. The V and J ends lost 2 bases and 0 bases respectively, with 7 bases between them. Germline V gene data show CDR1 as SGHTA and CDR2 as FQGTGA. The CDR3 is 14 amino acids. DNA for the CDR3: TGTGCCAGCAGCTTATCAGGTATGAACACTGAAGCTTTCTTT. It specifies CASSLSGMNTEAFF.

The V call is TRBV30, the J call TRBJ1-3; 9 bases are shared with TRBD1. Trimming cost V 1 base and J 3 bases; bases outside gene matches: 13. CDR1 GTSNPN and CDR2 SVGIG come from the germline V gene (reference sequence). The CDR3 is 18 residues long. The CDR3 sequence is CAWSAPGTGRISGNTIYF. The CDR3, as DNA: TGTGCCTGGAGTGCACCCGGGACAGGGCGGATAAGTGGAAACACCATATATTTT.

The chain carries TRBV23-1 and TRBJ1-5, with D possibly matching TRBD1 (6 bases). TRBV23-1 is treated as an ORF (open reading frame) with a function not yet certain. This CDR3 spans 16 amino acids. V was pared by 2 bases and J by 1 base, with 12 bases between. The CDR3 loop is CASSQGEGVSNQPQHF. The DNA for the CDR3 is TGCGCCAGCAGTCAAGGGGAGGGGGTAAGCAATCAGCCCCAGCATTTT.

The rearrangement joins TRBV7-6 to TRBJ1-4; D call uncertain. The germline V gene has CDR1 SGHVS and CDR2 FNYEAQ. V was shortened by 5 bases and J by 8 bases, with 18 bases between the two germline ends. The CDR3 consists of 15 residues. The CDR3 DNA reads TGTGCCAGCAGCCCCGACCCCACAAGAGGCGAAAAACTGTTTTTT. Translation gives CASSPDPTRGEKLFF.

CDR3: CASRDIQYNSPLHF. The CDR3 region has the DNA TGTGCCAGCAGGGACATCCAATATAATTCACCCCTCCACTTT. The genes are TRBV6-1 and TRBJ1-6; possibly TRBD1 for D (5 bases). The germline V and J ends were trimmed by 6 bases and 4 bases, with 10 bases remaining between them. This CDR3 is built from 14 residues. CDR1 and CDR2 from the germline V gene are MNHNS and SASEGT.

The chain carries TRBV2 and TRBJ2-3; no definite D call. V lost 3 bases to trimming and J lost 2 bases, with 12 bases between them. CDR1 is SNHLY and CDR2 is FYNNEI in the germline V gene. CDR3 length equals 15 residues. The CDR3 DNA sequence: TGTGCCAGCAGTGACGGGTACCTTGCCACAGATACGCAGTATTTT. Its protein is CASSDGYLATDTQYF. Full variable domain (missing parts from reference TRBV2 and TRBJ2-3): EPEVTQTPSHQVTQMGQEVILRCVPISNHLYFYWYRQILGQKVEFLVSFYNNEISEKSEIFDDQFSVERPDGSNFTLKIRSTKLEDSAMYFCASSDGYLATDTQYFGPGTRLTVL.

The chain couples TRBV5-1 to TRBJ2-1; 11 nucleotides align to TRBD2. The V segment lost 0 bases and the J segment 3 bases; nucleotides outside the gene matches: 2. This CDR3 comprises 16 residues. Per the germline V gene, CDR1 is SGHRS and CDR2 is YFSETQ. For the CDR3, the DNA is TGCGCCAGCAGCTTGGGCCTAGCGGGAGGCTACAATGAGCAGTTCTTC. It yields the protein CASSLGLAGGYNEQFF. Together with reference TRBV5-1 and TRBJ2-1, the CDR3 gives the full variable domain: KAGVTQTPRYLIKTRGQQVTLSCSPISGHRSVSWYQQTPGQGLQFLFEYFSETQRNKGNFPGRFSGRQFSNSRSEMNVSTLELGDSALYLCASSLGLAGGYNEQFFGPGTRLTVL.

The J gene is TRBJ1-1, the V gene TRBV27; a possible D gene is TRBD1 (6 bases). Germline assignment: CDR1 MNHEY and CDR2 SMNVEV (reference sequence). Trimming removed 8 bases from V and 0 bases from J, with 16 bases in between. This CDR3 contains 15 residues. CDR3 amino acids: CASARQALMNTEAFF. CDR3 DNA: TGTGCCAGCGCCAGACAGGCCCTTATGAACACTGAAGCTTTCTTT.